Listed below are T cell receptor beta chains from one sample, sequenced in a study of T cell changes during pregnancy in multiple sclerosis. Here immunoSEQ multiplex PCR was the method, and the copy in TCRdb shows in-frame clones only, minus some. The table has tens of thousands of clones, around 90% seen once; the top ten hold approximately 0.67%. The sample in question was CD4+ T cells from peripheral blood mononuclear cells, obtained in the second trimester of pregnancy. The source of these receptors is a female donor in good health, enrolled as a control in a pregnancy study. Both conserved end residues are part of each CDR3. A D gene is named only where the DNA matches it firmly. Expanded clones get a size class; other rows say once, few or many, or leave the size out.

CDR3,DNA,V,size,D,J
CASSTLLQGPLHYGYTF,TGTGCCAGCAGCACCCTTTTACAGGGCCCCTTACACTATGGCTACACCTTC,TRBV13,NA,NA,TRBJ1-2
CASSDSNRGYEQYF,TGTGCCAGCAGTGACTCGAACAGGGGCTACGAGCAGTACTTC,TRBV6-4,NA,TRBD1,TRBJ2-7
CASSLGDRDAEAFF,TGCGCCAGCAGCTTGGGGGACAGGGACGCTGAAGCTTTCTTT,TRBV5-1,NA,TRBD1,TRBJ1-1
CASRGTGADGYTF,TGCGCCAGCAGGGGGACAGGGGCGGATGGCTACACCTTC,TRBV4-3,NA,TRBD1,TRBJ1-2
CSVDSYGYTF,TGCAGCGTTGACTCCTATGGCTACACCTTC,TRBV29-1,few,NA,TRBJ1-2
CASSSGQVSDTEAFF,TGTGCCAGCAGTTCGGGACAGGTATCGGACACTGAAGCTTTCTTT,TRBV6-5,NA,TRBD1,TRBJ1-1
CASSFDRDHEQYF,TGTGCCAGCAGCTTCGACAGGGACCACGAGCAGTACTTC,TRBV5-8,NA,TRBD1,TRBJ2-7
CASSYQAGGIQETQYF,TGTGCCAGCAGTTACCAAGCGGGGGGAATCCAAGAGACCCAGTACTTC,TRBV6-5,NA,TRBD2,TRBJ2-5
CAKGQEAFF,TGTGCCAAGGGACAGGAAGCTTTCTTT,TRBV2,NA,TRBD1,TRBJ1-1
CASSLRDTIYF,TGTGCCAGCAGCTTGAGGGACACCATATATTTT,TRBV7-9,NA,NA,TRBJ1-3
CASRLPGQLREQYF,TGTGCCAGTCGCCTCCCGGGACAATTACGGGAGCAGTACTTC,TRBV19,once,NA,TRBJ2-7
CASSLFPTGGRADGYTF,TGTGCCAGCAGTTTATTCCCGACAGGGGGAAGAGCTGATGGCTACACCTTC,TRBV27,NA,TRBD1,TRBJ1-2
CASGSGVGDKNIQYF,TGTGCTAGTGGCTCAGGGGTTGGGGACAAAAACATTCAGTACTTC,TRBV12-5,NA,NA,TRBJ2-4
CASSIDPNRGAFF,TGTGCCAGTAGTATAGATCCGAACAGGGGAGCTTTCTTT,TRBV19,NA,TRBD1,TRBJ1-1
CASSYPARDSTYEQYF,TGTGCCAGCAGTTACCCAGCCCGGGACAGTACCTACGAGCAGTACTTC,TRBV6-6,NA,TRBD1,TRBJ2-7
CATSREQVTYEQYF,TGTGCCACCAGCAGAGAACAGGTTACCTACGAGCAGTACTTC,TRBV15,NA,NA,TRBJ2-7
CASRRRTGTGGSVRETQYF,TGTGCCAGCAGGCGACGAACCGGGACAGGGGGAAGTGTGAGGGAGACCCAGTACTTC,TRBV27,once,TRBD1,TRBJ2-5
CSVDRRGDGNTIYF,TGCAGCGTTGATCGCAGGGGGGATGGAAACACCATATATTTT,TRBV29-1,NA,TRBD1,TRBJ1-3
CASSLSRGGLRQFF,TGTGCCAGCAGCTTGTCCCGCGGGGGGTTGAGGCAGTTCTTC,TRBV5-6,NA,TRBD2,TRBJ2-1
CASSIGTAKETQYF,TGTGCCAGCAGCATAGGGACAGCCAAAGAGACCCAGTACTTC,TRBV11-2,NA,TRBD1,TRBJ2-5
CASSRPGTGAEQFF,TGTGCCAGCAGTCGTCCCGGGACAGGGGCTGAGCAGTTCTTC,TRBV6-5,NA,TRBD1,TRBJ2-1
CASSFGTGLSGELFF,TGTGCCAGCAGCTTCGGGACAGGGTTGAGCGGGGAGCTGTTTTTT,TRBV5-6,NA,TRBD1,TRBJ2-2
CAWRARDRIEQYF,TGTGCCTGGAGGGCCCGAGACAGAATTGAGCAGTACTTC,TRBV30,NA,NA,TRBJ2-7
CASSRTGDNSPLHF,TGTGCCAGCAGTCGGACAGGAGACAATTCACCCCTCCACTTT,TRBV6-5,NA,TRBD1,TRBJ1-6
CASSLETANTGELFF,TGTGCCAGCAGCTTGGAGACAGCGAACACCGGGGAGCTGTTTTTT,TRBV5-6,NA,NA,TRBJ2-2